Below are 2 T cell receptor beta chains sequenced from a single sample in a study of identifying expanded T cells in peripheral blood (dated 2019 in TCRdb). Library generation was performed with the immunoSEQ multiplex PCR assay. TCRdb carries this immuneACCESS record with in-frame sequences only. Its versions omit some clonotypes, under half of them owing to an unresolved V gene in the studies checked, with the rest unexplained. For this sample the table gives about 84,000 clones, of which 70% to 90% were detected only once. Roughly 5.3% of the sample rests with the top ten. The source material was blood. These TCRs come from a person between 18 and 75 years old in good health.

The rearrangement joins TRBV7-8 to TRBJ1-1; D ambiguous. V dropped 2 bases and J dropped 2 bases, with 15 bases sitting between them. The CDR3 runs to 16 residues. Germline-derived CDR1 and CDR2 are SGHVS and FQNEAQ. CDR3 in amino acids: CASSLIRVRANTEAFF. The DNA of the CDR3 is TGTGCCAGCAGCTTAATAAGGGTACGGGCAAACACTGAAGCTTTCTTT. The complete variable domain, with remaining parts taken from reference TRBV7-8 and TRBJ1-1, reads GAGVSQSPRYKVAKRGQDVALRCDPISGHVSLFWYQQALGQGPEFLTYFQNEAQLDKSGLPSDRFFAERPEGSVSTLKIQRTQQEDSAVYLCASSLIRVRANTEAFFGQGTRLTVV.

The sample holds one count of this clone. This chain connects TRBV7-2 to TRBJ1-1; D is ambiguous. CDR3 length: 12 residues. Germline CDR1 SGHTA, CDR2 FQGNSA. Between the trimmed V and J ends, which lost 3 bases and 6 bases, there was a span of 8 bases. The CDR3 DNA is TGTGCCAGCAGCTTTGACACCCCTGAAGCTTTCTTT. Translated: CASSFDTPEAFF.